The 26 T cell receptor beta chains in this list originate from one sample, sequenced in a study of blood T cell repertoires in COVID-19. Assay used: immunoSEQ multiplex PCR; TCRdb lists only in-frame clones, some missing. Here the sample spans about 48,000 clones, approximately 80% being singletons. Sequenced: peripheral blood. Source of these receptors: a man in his 70s with acute or convalescent COVID-19.

This chain uses TRBV5-1 with TRBJ1-2; 7 nucleotides line up with TRBD1. The CDR3 length is 13 residues. The junction had 8 bases not matched to a gene; V was cut back by 4 bases and J by 8 bases. CDR1 is SGHRS, CDR2 YFSETQ, per germline. As DNA, the CDR3 is TGCGCCAGCAGCCCGGGGGACAGTGGAGGCTACACCTTC. Its protein is CASSPGDSGGYTF.

This sequence joins TRBV9 and TRBJ2-3, with 9 bases aligning to TRBD1. Trimming took 0 bases from V and 2 from J; bases not matched to a gene: 4. CDR3 length: 16 amino acids. Germline CDR1 SGDLS, CDR2 YYNGEE. The CDR3 DNA follows: TGTGCCAGCAGCGTAGCCGGACAGGGGACCACAGATACGCAGTATTTT. As protein: CASSVAGQGTTDTQYF.

The V gene is TRBV5-8, the J gene TRBJ1-5, with no clear D. The CDR3 covers 12 residues. Per the germline V gene, CDR1 is SGHTS and CDR2 is YDEGEE. With 3 bases removed from V and 3 bases from J, the gap between germline ends came to 4 bases. Written as DNA, the CDR3 is TGTGCCAGCAGCTACTACAATCAGCCCCAGCATTTT. Its translation is CASSYYNQPQHF.

The J gene is TRBJ2-7, the V gene TRBV18, with D possibly matching TRBD2 (6 bases). V was clipped by 2 bases and J by 0 bases, with 11 bases between them. Germline CDR1 and CDR2: KGHSH and LQKENI. The CDR3 has 15 amino acids. The CDR3 region is CASSPGGNPSYEQYF. In DNA, the CDR3 is TGTGCCAGCTCACCAGGAGGGAACCCCTCCTACGAGCAGTACTTC.

CDR3 in amino acids: CSVGTGAYNEQFF. The DNA of the CDR3 is TGCAGCGTTGGGACGGGGGCCTACAATGAGCAGTTCTTC. The V call is TRBV29-1, the J call TRBJ2-1; D possibly corresponds to TRBD2 (6 bases). The CDR3 is made up of 13 amino acids. Trimming cost V 4 bases and J 2 bases, with 9 bases left between them. From germline, CDR1 is SQVTM and CDR2 ANQGSEA.

This clone showed up just once. V gene TRBV6-5 combines with J gene TRBJ2-2; maybe TRBD2 (6 bases). CDR3 length: 14 residues. Germline CDR1 reads MNHEY; CDR2 reads SVGAGI. V lost 7 bases and J 5 bases, leaving 14 bases between the germline ends. CDR3 sequence reads: CASTRAGGTGELFF. The CDR3 DNA reads TGTGCCAGCACGAGGGCAGGAGGGACCGGGGAGCTGTTTTTT.

This clone occurred a few times. The chain is built from TRBV27 and TRBJ2-7; D might be TRBD2 (5 bases). V was cut by 6 bases and J by 2 bases, with 17 bases left in between. Germline V lookup: CDR1 MNHEY, CDR2 SMNVEV (reference sequence). The CDR3 extends over 15 amino acids. Here the CDR3 reads CASRRTIFGTYEQYF. For the CDR3, the DNA is TGTGCCAGCAGGCGGACGATATTCGGGACCTACGAGCAGTACTTC.

The chain recombines TRBV7-2 with TRBJ2-7; 8 bases are shared with TRBD1. The ends lost 1 base at V and 0 bases at J; junction bases unmatched: 8. In germline, CDR1 is SGHTA, CDR2 FQGNSA. The CDR3 contains 17 residues. CDR3 amino acids: CASSLGRMDRDSYEQYF. The DNA for the CDR3 is TGTGCCAGCAGCTTAGGTCGGATGGACAGGGACTCCTACGAGCAGTACTTC.

This chain connects TRBV4-2 to TRBJ2-2; D is unresolved. The ends were cut back, 1 base at V and 5 bases at J, with 11 bases in the middle. The CDR3 has 15 residues. Germline loops: CDR1 LGHNA, CDR2 YNFKEQ. Here the CDR3 DNA reads TGTGCCAGCAGCCAAGGGGCCATAAAAACCGGGGAGCTGTTTTTT. Protein: CASSQGAIKTGELFF.

The V and J genes are TRBV7-9 and TRBJ2-1; 7 bases are a match to TRBD1. V trimming: 4 bases; J trimming: 1 base; junction bases outside the gene matches: 7. Germline CDR1 is SEHNR and CDR2 is FQNEAQ (reference sequence). The CDR3 length is 16 residues. CDR3 sequence (DNA): TGTGCCAGCAGCTGGGATCCGGGACAGTCCTACAATGAGCAGTTCTTC. It specifies CASSWDPGQSYNEQFF.

This clone came up a few times. V gene TRBV10-3 combines with J gene TRBJ1-2, with TRBD1 matching 7 bases. Germline V gene lookup returns CDR1 ENHRY and CDR2 SYGVKD. The CDR3 is 17 residues long. Trimming removed 4 bases from V and 4 bases from J; junction bases left unmatched: 15. CDR3 sequence (DNA): TGTGCCATCAGTGCCGGGACAGCCCGGCCCCTCCTCTATGGCTACACCTTC. Translation: CAISAGTARPLLYGYTF.

This sequence joins TRBV6-1 and TRBJ1-2, with D possibly being TRBD1 (5 bases). Looked up from germline, CDR1 is MNHNS and CDR2 is SASEGT. V shed 1 base and J shed 8 bases, with 5 bases lying between them. This CDR3 is built from 11 residues. The CDR3 loop reads CASSEGGGYTF. CDR3 nucleotides: TGTGCCAGCAGTGAAGGGGGCGGCTACACCTTC.

The CDR3 region has the DNA TGTGCCAGCAGTTCCCCCGGGACAGGGACAGATACGCAGTATTTT. Its translation is CASSSPGTGTDTQYF. The chain carries TRBV6-5 and TRBJ2-3; 9 positions match TRBD1. The CDR3 is made up of 15 amino acids. The V gene's germline CDR1 is MNHEY and CDR2 SVGAGI. After removal of 4 bases from V and 3 bases from J, the junction contained 5 bases not matched to a gene.

This clone has only a few counts. The chain employs TRBV2 and TRBJ2-7; D is possibly TRBD1 (8 bases). CDR1 and CDR2 from the germline V gene are SNHLY and FYNNEI. CDR3 size: 13 residues. V shed 8 bases and J shed 3 bases, with 14 bases lying between them. CDR3 amino acids: CASSDREGYEQYF. The CDR3 DNA is TGTGCCAGCTCGGACAGGGAGGGCTACGAGCAGTACTTC.

The chain employs TRBV5-1 and TRBJ1-5; D is unresolved. Germline V lookup: CDR1 SGHRS, CDR2 YFSETQ. This CDR3 has 14 amino acids. The V and J ends lost 4 bases and 3 bases respectively, with 11 bases between them. CDR3 in amino acids: CASSPGGFNQPQHF. DNA for the CDR3: TGCGCCAGCAGCCCTGGAGGGTTCAATCAGCCCCAGCATTTT.

The genes are TRBV29-1 and TRBJ1-3; D gene uncertain. In germline, CDR1 is SQVTM, CDR2 ANQGSEA. The CDR3 length is 12 residues. V lost 7 bases and J 4 bases, leaving 11 bases between the germline ends. The DNA for the CDR3 is TGCAGCGCCCGACGGGAAGGAAACACCATATATTTT. It codes for CSARREGNTIYF.

Worth noting for this clone: One end of the junction does not line up with germline, which may come from a read error. The chain has TRBV6-5 and TRBJ1-1; D may be TRBD1 (6 bases). CDR1 is MNHEY and CDR2 is SVGAGI in the germline V gene. This CDR3 contains 15 residues. The CDR3 region is CASSKRQDWNAEAFF. The CDR3 DNA sequence: TGTGCCAGCAGTAAACGACAGGACTGGAACGCTGAAGCTTTCTTT.

V usage is TRBV29-1 and J usage is TRBJ1-4, with a tentative D call TRBD1 (5 bases). Germline V lookup: CDR1 SQVTM, CDR2 ANQGSEA. This CDR3 comprises 13 residues. The ends were cut back, 6 bases at V and 5 bases at J, with 13 bases in the middle. DNA of the CDR3: TGCAGCGTGGAAAAGGGGCGCAATGAAAAACTGTTTTTT. It yields the protein CSVEKGRNEKLFF.

CDR3 amino acids: CASRAGGKETQYF. The CDR3 DNA reads TGTGCCAGTAGGGCAGGGGGTAAGGAGACCCAGTACTTC. The V and J genes are TRBV19 and TRBJ2-5, with 7 bases fitting TRBD1. CDR3 length: 13 amino acids. J lost 5 bases, V lost 6 bases, and 6 bases had no gene match. Germline loops: CDR1 LNHDA, CDR2 SQIVND (reference sequence).

The rearrangement links TRBV7-2 to TRBJ1-2; TRBD1 aligns across 7 bases. The trim removed 5 bases at V and 7 bases at J, leaving 19 bases unmatched. Germline loops: CDR1 SGHTA, CDR2 FQGNSA. The CDR3 is made up of 17 amino acids. In DNA, the CDR3 is TGTGCCAGCAGCCCTCTCCTTGGACAGGAGCTGTACACTGGCTACACCTTC. Translated: CASSPLLGQELYTGYTF.

The chain joins TRBV28 to TRBJ2-1; 10 bases fit TRBD2. With V trimmed by 4 bases and J by 8 bases, 11 bases remained unmatched. CDR1 is MDHEN, CDR2 SYDVKM, per germline. This CDR3 spans 16 amino acids. The CDR3 DNA reads TGTGCCAGCAGTTCGTCTAGCGGGAGTTCTCAAGATGAGCAGTTCTTC. Translating gives CASSSSSGSSQDEQFF.

The chain couples TRBV28 to TRBJ1-6; 8 bases line up with TRBD1. Losses at the gene ends were 7 bases for V and 7 bases for J; bases not matched to a gene: 9. Germline values: CDR1 MDHEN, CDR2 SYDVKM. The CDR3 length is 15 residues. The CDR3: CASTPPDRVNSPLHF. The CDR3 DNA reads TGTGCCAGCACCCCACCGGACAGGGTGAATTCACCCCTCCACTTT.

The chain has TRBV29-1 and TRBJ1-1, with no clear D. The CDR3 has 10 residues. Germline assignment: CDR1 SQVTM and CDR2 ANQGSEA. The V end lost 4 bases, the J end lost 7 bases, and 7 bases lay between the germline ends. CDR3 nucleotides: TGCAGCGTTGTACTAAGTGAAGCTTTCTTT. It encodes CSVVLSEAFF.

The chain uses TRBV6-5 and TRBJ1-4; maybe TRBD1 (6 bases). In germline, CDR1 is MNHEY, CDR2 SVGAGI. Trimming took 4 bases from V and 8 from J, leaving 17 bases between them. This CDR3 comprises 15 residues. Here the CDR3 reads CASSFTGNVGEKLFF. CDR3 nucleotide sequence: TGTGCCAGCAGTTTCACAGGGAATGTGGGAGAAAAACTGTTTTTT.

J is TRBJ2-7 and V is TRBV21-1; TRBD1, as called in the table, went unchecked against the DNA. TRBV21-1 is recorded as a pseudogene. The CDR3 is made up of 11 amino acids. In DNA form, the CDR3 reads TGTGCCCGCGGTCTAGGGGACGAGCAGTACTTC. This encodes CARGLGDEQYF.

The chain is built from TRBV11-2 and TRBJ1-2; unclear D gene. Trimming pared 1 base from V and 2 bases from J, leaving 11 bases between. Germline V gene sequence: CDR1 SGHAT, CDR2 FQNNGV. The CDR3 length is 15 residues. The CDR3 coding sequence is TGTGCCAGCAGCTTAGCGGGTCCACTCAACTATGGCTACACCTTC. It translates to CASSLAGPLNYGYTF.